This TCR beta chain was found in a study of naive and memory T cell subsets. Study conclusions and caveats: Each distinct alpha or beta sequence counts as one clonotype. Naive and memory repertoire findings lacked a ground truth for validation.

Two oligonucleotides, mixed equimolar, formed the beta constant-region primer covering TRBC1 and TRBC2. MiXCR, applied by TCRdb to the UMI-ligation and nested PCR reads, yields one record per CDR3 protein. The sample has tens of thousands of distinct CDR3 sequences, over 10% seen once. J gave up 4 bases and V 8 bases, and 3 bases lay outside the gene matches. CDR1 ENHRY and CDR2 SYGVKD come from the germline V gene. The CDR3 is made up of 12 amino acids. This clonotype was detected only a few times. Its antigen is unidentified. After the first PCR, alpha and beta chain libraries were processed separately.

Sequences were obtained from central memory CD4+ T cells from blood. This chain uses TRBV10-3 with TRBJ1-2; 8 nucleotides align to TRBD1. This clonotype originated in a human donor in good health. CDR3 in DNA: TGTGCCATCCAGGGGGCGGTCTATGGCTACACCTTC. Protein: CAIQGAVYGYTF.